This T cell receptor (beta chain) was found in a study of cytomegalovirus exposure and HLA in healthy donors. Study as a whole: Drawn from HLA-typed donors, 83 million or so unique TCRs were held in an early data release. Findings and caveats of the study: With further analysis later on, most CMV-associated TCR beta chains appeared HLA-restricted. Reportedly, cytomegalovirus status was diagnosed with high sensitivity and specificity.

The PCR made use of 60 Vbeta and 13 Jbeta primers. Sequencing was performed with immunoSEQ multiplex PCR; in TCRdb, only in-frame clones are kept and a portion is missing. Of around 94,000 clones detected, roughly three fifths appear once; the ten largest clones hold more than 4.5%. Trimming removed 2 bases at V and 5 bases at J, with 16 bases between. Per germline, CDR1 MNHNS and CDR2 SASEGT. The CDR3 is 15 residues long. A word on this clone: Its antigen is unidentified.

The chain links TRBV6-1 to TRBJ2-7, with D maybe TRBD2 (6 bases). The sample taken for sequencing was PBMCs. The clonotype comes from a human donor in good health. In DNA, the CDR3 is TGTGCCAGCAGTGAAAATTCGGGGGTTTGGGACGAGCAGTACTTC. This sequence encodes CASSENSGVWDEQYF.